This T cell receptor (beta chain) was profiled in a study of shared clonotypes between healthy human individuals. Study conclusions and caveats: Among non-shared clonotypes, generation probabilities were lower than among those shared by all four donors.

Clones were read by immunoSEQ multiplex PCR, and TCRdb kept only the in-frame ones, dropping some. The sample carries 2 million to 2.5 million clones, approximately 94% recorded once. In regard to this clone: Its specificity is unknown.

Germline CDR1 SGHAT, CDR2 FQNNGV. The CDR3 loop spans 15 amino acids. V shed 0 bases and J shed 6 bases, with 15 bases lying between them. V usage is TRBV11-2 and J usage is TRBJ2-7; possible D gene TRBD1, 7 bases. The TCR originated in a man younger than 30 in good health. Sequenced material: naive CD4+ T cells sorted from blood. The subset is: CD45RA+ positively selected. Here the CDR3 DNA reads TGTGCCAGCAGCTTAGAGGGGCAGGGGGGCTCCGAGCAGTACTTC. Translation: CASSLEGQGGSEQYF.